This T cell receptor beta chain was identified during a study of blood T cell repertoires in COVID-19. Whole-study context: The analysed material was cDNA or gDNA that came from T cells, B-cell-depleted T cells, or PBMCs.

This CDR3 is built from 15 residues. Germline V gene sequence: CDR1 SEHNR, CDR2 FQNEAQ (reference sequence). Trimming shortened V by 5 bases and J by 4 bases, and 16 bases separated the two germline ends. The assay was immunoSEQ multiplex PCR, and TCRdb's table has in-frame clones only and misses some. Of 95,000 to 150,000 clones in the sample, more than 70% were seen once. The origin of this receptor is a human donor in a cohort sampled during active COVID-19. The chain combines TRBV7-9 with TRBJ2-3, with D possibly being TRBD2 (5 bases). Sequencing was performed on peripheral blood. The CDR3 DNA reads as TGTGCCAGCAGCCCCAATATCGGGGTACCAGATACGCAGTATTTT. As protein: CASSPNIGVPDTQYF.